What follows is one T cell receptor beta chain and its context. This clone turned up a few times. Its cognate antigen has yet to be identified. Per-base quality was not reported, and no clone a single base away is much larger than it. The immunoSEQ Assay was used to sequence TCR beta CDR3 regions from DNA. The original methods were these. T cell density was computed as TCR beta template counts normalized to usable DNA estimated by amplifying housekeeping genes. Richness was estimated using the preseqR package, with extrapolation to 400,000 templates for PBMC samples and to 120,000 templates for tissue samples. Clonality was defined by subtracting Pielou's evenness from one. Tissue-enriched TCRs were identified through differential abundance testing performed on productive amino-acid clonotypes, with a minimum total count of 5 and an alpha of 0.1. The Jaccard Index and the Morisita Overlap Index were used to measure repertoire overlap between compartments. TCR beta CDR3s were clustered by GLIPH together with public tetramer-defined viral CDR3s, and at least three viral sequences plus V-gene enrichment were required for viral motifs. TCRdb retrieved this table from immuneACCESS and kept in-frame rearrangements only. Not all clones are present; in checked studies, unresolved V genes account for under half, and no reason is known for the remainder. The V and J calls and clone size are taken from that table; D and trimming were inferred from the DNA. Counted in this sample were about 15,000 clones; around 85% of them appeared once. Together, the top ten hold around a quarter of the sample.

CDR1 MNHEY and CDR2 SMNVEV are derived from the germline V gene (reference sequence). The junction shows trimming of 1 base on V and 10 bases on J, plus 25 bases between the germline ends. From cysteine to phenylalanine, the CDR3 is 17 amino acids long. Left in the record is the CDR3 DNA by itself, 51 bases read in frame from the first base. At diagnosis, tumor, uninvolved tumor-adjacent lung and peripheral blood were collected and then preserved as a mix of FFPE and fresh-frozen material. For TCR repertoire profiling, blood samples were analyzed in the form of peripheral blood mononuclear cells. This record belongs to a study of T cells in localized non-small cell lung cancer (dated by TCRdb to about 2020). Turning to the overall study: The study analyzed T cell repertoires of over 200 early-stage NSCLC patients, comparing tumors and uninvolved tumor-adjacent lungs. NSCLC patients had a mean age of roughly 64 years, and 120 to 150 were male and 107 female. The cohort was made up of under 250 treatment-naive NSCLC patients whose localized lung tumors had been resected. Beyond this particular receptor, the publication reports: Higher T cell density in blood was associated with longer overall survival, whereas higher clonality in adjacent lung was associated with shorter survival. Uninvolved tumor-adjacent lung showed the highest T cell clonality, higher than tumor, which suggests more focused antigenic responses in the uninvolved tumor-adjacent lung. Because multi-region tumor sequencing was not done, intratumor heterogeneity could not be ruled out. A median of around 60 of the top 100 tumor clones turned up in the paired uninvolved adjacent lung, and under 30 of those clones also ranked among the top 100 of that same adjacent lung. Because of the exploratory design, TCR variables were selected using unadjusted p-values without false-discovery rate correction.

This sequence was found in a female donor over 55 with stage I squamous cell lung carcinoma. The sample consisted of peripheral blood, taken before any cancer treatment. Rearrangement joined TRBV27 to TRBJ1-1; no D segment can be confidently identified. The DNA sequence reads TGTGCCAGCAGTTTATACCCCCCCCTGACAACCCGGAGAGGAGCTTTCTTT. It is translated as CASSLYPPLTTRRGAFF.